This T cell receptor beta chain derives from a study of blood T cells in healthy people across ages. CDR3 length: 11 amino acids. Germline-derived CDR1 and CDR2 are DFQATT and SNEGSKA (reference sequence). V was clipped by 1 base and J by 8 bases, with 8 bases between them. A second PCR of 7 to 11 cycles used a sample-barcoded 5' primer and a J-beta primer mix. MiXCR, applied by TCRdb to the 5' RACE reads, yields one record per CDR3 protein. The sample has 650,000 to 950,000 distinct CDR3 sequences, around 45% seen once. This clonotype has a handful of counts. Sequenced material: blood. The J gene is TRBJ1-2, the V gene TRBV20-1; D remains ambiguous. The source of this sequence is a man aged 60 to 69 in good health. The DNA of the CDR3 is TGCAGTGCTAGAGGTTTGAGCGGCTACACCTTC. Translation: CSARGLSGYTF.